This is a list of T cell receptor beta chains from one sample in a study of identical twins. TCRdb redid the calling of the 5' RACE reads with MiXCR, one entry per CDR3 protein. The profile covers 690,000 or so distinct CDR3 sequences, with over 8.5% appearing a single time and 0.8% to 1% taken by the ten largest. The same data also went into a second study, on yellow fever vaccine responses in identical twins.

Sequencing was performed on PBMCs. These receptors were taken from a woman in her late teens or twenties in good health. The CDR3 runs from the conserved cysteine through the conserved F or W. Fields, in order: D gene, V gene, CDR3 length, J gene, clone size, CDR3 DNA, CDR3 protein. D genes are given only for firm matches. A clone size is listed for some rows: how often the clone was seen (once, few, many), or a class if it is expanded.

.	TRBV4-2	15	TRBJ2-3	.	TGTGCCAGCAGCCAAGAAGGTCGGGGGCCCGATACGCAGTATTTT	CASSQEGRGPDTQYF
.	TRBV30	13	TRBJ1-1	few	TGTGCCTGGAGTGTGGGGCGAAACACTGAAGCTTTCTTT	CAWSVGRNTEAFF
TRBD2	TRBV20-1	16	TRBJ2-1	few	TGCAGTGTTCCGGGAGGCCGTGGGGTCTCCTACAATGAGCAGTTCTTC	CSVPGGRGVSYNEQFF
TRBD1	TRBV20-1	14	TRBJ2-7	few	TGCAGTGCTAGACCGGGACAGGGGTTCCACGAGCAGTACTTC	CSARPGQGFHEQYF
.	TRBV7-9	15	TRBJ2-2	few	TGTGCCAGCAGCTTGGTGGGAGCCCACACCGGGGAGCTGTTTTTT	CASSLVGAHTGELFF
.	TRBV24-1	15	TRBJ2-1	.	TGTGCCACCAGTGATAGTGGAGTAAGGTACAATGAGCAGTTCTTC	CATSDSGVRYNEQFF
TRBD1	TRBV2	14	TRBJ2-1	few	TGTGCCAGCAGTGAGGCGACAGGGGGCTGGGAGCAGTTCTTC	CASSEATGGWEQFF
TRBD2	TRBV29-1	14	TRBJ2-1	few	TGCAGCGTTGAGTTGCGGGGGGCTTACAATGAGCAGTTCTTC	CSVELRGAYNEQFF
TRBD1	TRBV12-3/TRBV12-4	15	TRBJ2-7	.	TGTGCCAGCCTCCGCCACTCGACAGGGAACTACGAGCAGTACTTC	CASLRHSTGNYEQYF
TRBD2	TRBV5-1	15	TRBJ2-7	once	TGCGCCAGCAGCCTCGGGACTAGTGGGGTTGGCGAGCAGTACTTC	CASSLGTSGVGEQYF
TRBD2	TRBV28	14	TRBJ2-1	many	TGTGCCAGCAGTTCCGCGGGAGGTTACAATGAGCAGTTCTTC	CASSSAGGYNEQFF
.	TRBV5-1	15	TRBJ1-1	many	TGCGCCAGCAGCCAAAACCAGGGGAGGGAGACTGAAGCTTTCTTT	CASSQNQGRETEAFF
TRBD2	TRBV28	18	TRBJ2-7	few	TGTGCCAGCAGTTTTCCCCTATCTCTAGCGGGAGGCTCCTACGAGCAGTACTTC	CASSFPLSLAGGSYEQYF
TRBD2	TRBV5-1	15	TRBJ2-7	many	TGCGCCAGCAGCCCGGTGAGCGGGGAGGCCTACGAGCAGTACTTC	CASSPVSGEAYEQYF
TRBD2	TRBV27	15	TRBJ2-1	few	TGTGCCAGCAGGGGACTAGCGGGGGGGTTCGATGAGCAGTTCTTC	CASRGLAGGFDEQFF
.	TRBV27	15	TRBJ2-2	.	TGTGCCAGCAGTTTTTGGGGAAACTTGGGTGGGGAGCTGTTTTTT	CASSFWGNLGGELFF
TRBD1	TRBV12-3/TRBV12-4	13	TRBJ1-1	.	TGTGCCAGCAGTAGGACAGGGAATAGGGAAGCTTTCTTT	CASSRTGNREAFF
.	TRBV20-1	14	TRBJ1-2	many	TGCAGTGCTAGAGCCACGGACGCGAAATATGGCTACACCTTC	CSARATDAKYGYTF
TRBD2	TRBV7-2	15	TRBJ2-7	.	TGTGCCAGCAGCCTTAGCGGGAGGGCATTTGGAGAGCAGTACTTC	CASSLSGRAFGEQYF
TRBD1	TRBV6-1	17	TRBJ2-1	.	TGTGCCAGCAGTAATCAACAGGGGTTGAGCTCCTACAATGAGCAGTTCTTC	CASSNQQGLSSYNEQFF
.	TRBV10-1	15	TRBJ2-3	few	TGCGCCACCCAAAACGTGGGAGCTAGCACAGATACGCAGTATTTT	CATQNVGASTDTQYF
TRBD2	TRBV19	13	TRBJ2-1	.	TGTGCCAGTTCCAGCGGGAGGACCAATGAGCAGTTCTTC	CASSSGRTNEQFF
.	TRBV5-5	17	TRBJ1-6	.	TGTGCCAGCAGCTTGGTAGCCTCTAGCTCCTATAATTCACCCCTCCACTTT	CASSLVASSSYNSPLHF
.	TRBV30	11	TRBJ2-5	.	TGTGCCTCAACCCAAAGGGAGACCCAGTACTTC	CASTQRETQYF
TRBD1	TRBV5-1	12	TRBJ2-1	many	TGCGCCAGCAGCTCACAGGGGGGTGAGCAGTTCTTC	CASSSQGGEQFF
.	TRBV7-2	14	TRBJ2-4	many	TGTGCCAGCAGCCTCCTGAGGGGGTTGAGCATTCAGTACTTC	CASSLLRGLSIQYF
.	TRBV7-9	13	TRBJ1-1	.	TGTGCCAGCAGCTTACCGGGGGCCGTGGAGGCTTTCTTT	CASSLPGAVEAFF
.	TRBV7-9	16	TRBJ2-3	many	TGTGCCAGCAGCTTAGCTGCGCGAAAGGTTACAGATACGCAGTATTTT	CASSLAARKVTDTQYF
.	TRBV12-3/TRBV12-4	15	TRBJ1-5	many	TGTGCCAGCAGCCGAATCCAGGGAGTAAATCAGCCCCAGCATTTT	CASSRIQGVNQPQHF
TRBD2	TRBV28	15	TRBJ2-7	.	TGTGCCAGCACTAATTGGCGGGAGGAAGCCTACGAGCAGTACTTC	CASTNWREEAYEQYF